These 16 T cell receptor beta chains share one sample of origin, sequenced in a study of T cells in Graves' hyperthyroidism and ophthalmopathy. Using RNA transcripts as the source, TCR beta CDR3 regions were amplified. During a first-round RT-PCR of the TCR CDR3, the HTBI primer set was used. TCRdb re-called the multiplex PCR reads with MiXCR, one entry per CDR3 protein. This sample has approximately 400,000 distinct CDR3 sequences; around 18% occur once, and the top ten carry less than 45%. The material sequenced was blood. The receptors stem from a man between 18 and 35 years old with Graves' ophthalmopathy.

This clonotype has at least ten counts. CDR3 sequence reads: CASLDGTGGPDTQYF. Here the CDR3 DNA reads TGCGCCAGCCTTGACGGGACAGGGGGCCCAGATACGCAGTATTTT. V is TRBV5-1 and J is TRBJ2-3, with TRBD1 matching 12 bases. V was pared by 7 bases and J by 4 bases, with 7 bases of the junction left unmatched. Germline V gives CDR1 SGHRS, CDR2 YFSETQ. This CDR3 is built from 15 residues.

The chain recombines TRBV15 with TRBJ2-5; D not resolved. Germline V gene lookup returns CDR1 LNHNV and CDR2 YYDKDF (reference sequence). The CDR3 spans 13 residues. Between the trimmed V and J ends, which lost 6 bases and 5 bases, there was a span of 13 bases. The DNA of the CDR3 is TGTGCCACCAGTTCAGGACGTCGGGAGACCCAGTACTTC. This sequence encodes CATSSGRRETQYF.

The sample holds many counts of this clonotype. The chain has TRBV5-6 and TRBJ2-5, with D possibly being TRBD2 (5 bases). Trimming left V 3 bases short and J 1 base short, with 10 bases between. This CDR3 is built from 14 residues. The germline V gene has CDR1 SGHDT and CDR2 YYEEEE. Here the CDR3 DNA reads TGTGCCAGCAGCTCTCAGCGGATCCAAGAGACCCAGTACTTC. This gives the protein CASSSQRIQETQYF.

This clonotype was recorded a few times. A much larger clone lies a single base off, so this may be a read error. The J gene is TRBJ2-1, the V gene TRBV7-3; D ambiguous. Germline V gives CDR1 SGHTA, CDR2 FQGTGA. V was cut by 1 base and J by 4 bases, with 11 bases left in between. This CDR3 has 15 amino acids. The CDR3 loop reads CASSLIAGKYNEQFF. CDR3 in DNA: TGTGCCAGCAGCTTAATCGCTGGGAAGTACAATGAGCAGTTCTTC.

This clonotype was picked up many times. CDR3 in DNA: TGTGCTAGTGGCGCCGGGGCGAACACTGAAGCTTTCTTT. Translation gives CASGAGANTEAFF. The rearrangement joins TRBV12-5 to TRBJ1-1; D perhaps matches TRBD1 (5 bases). Germline V gene lookup returns CDR1 LGHNT and CDR2 FRNRAP. This CDR3 region has 13 residues. V was trimmed by 6 bases and J by 1 base, leaving 9 bases between them.

The count of this clonotype is one. At one of its ends the junction is not consistent with the germline gene, which may arise from a read error. The chain employs TRBV7-2 and TRBJ1-1, with a tentative D call TRBD1 (5 bases). Germline V CDR1 and CDR2: SGHTA, FQGNSA. This CDR3 comprises 14 residues. In nucleotides, the CDR3 is TGTGCCAGCAGCTTGTCAGGGATGAACACTGAAACTTTCTTT. Translating gives CASSLSGMNTETFF.

DNA of the CDR3: TGTGCCAGCAGTACAGGACAGGGTTGGGGCGGGGGGCCGGGGGAGCAGTACTTC. It is translated as CASSTGQGWGGGPGEQYF. This chain links TRBV2 with TRBJ2-7; D is tentatively TRBD1 or TRBD2 (8 bases each). CDR1 is SNHLY and CDR2 is FYNNEI in the germline V gene. This CDR3 has 18 residues. V lost 5 bases and J lost 7, with 30 bases in between. The whole variable domain, remainder taken from reference TRBV2 and TRBJ2-7, is EPEVTQTPSHQVTQMGQEVILRCVPISNHLYFYWYRQILGQKVEFLVSFYNNEISEKSEIFDDQFSVERPDGSNFTLKIRSTKLEDSAMYFCASSTGQGWGGGPGEQYFGPGTRLTVT.

This clonotype was detected many times. The chain is built from TRBV6-4 and TRBJ2-2; D possibly matches TRBD1 or TRBD2 (6 bases each). Germline V gene data show CDR1 as MRHNA and CDR2 as SNTAGT. Deletions cut 0 bases from V and 7 bases from J, with 9 bases between. CDR3 length equals 14 residues. The CDR3 DNA reads as TGTGCCAGCAGTGACTCGGGGGGCGTCGGGGAGCTGTTTTTT. This sequence encodes CASSDSGGVGELFF.

This clonotype was counted at least ten times. The V call is TRBV2, the J call TRBJ2-7, with no clear D. Germline V gene lookup returns CDR1 SNHLY and CDR2 FYNNEI. The CDR3 runs to 12 residues. V shed 6 bases and J shed 3 bases, with 9 bases lying between them. Written as DNA, the CDR3 is TGTGCCAGCAGGTCAACATACTACGAGCAGTACTTC. Its protein is CASRSTYYEQYF.

This clonotype was detected only a few times. The rearrangement links TRBV28 to TRBJ2-5; no clear D. CDR3 length: 13 residues. Germline V gives CDR1 MDHEN, CDR2 SYDVKM. Trimming stripped 3 bases from V and 5 bases from J, with 10 bases between. The CDR3 region is CASSFPPEETQYF. CDR3 DNA sequence: TGTGCCAGCAGTTTTCCCCCGGAGGAGACCCAGTACTTC. The full variable domain, its missing parts supplied by reference TRBV28 and TRBJ2-5, is DVKVTQSSRYLVKRTGEKVFLECVQDMDHENMFWYRQDPGLGLRLIYFSYDVKMKEKGDIPEGYSVSREKKERFSLILESASTNQTSMYLCASSFPPEETQYFGPGTRLLVL.

The chain employs TRBV28 and TRBJ2-2; 9 bases map to TRBD1. V dropped 7 bases and J dropped 3; count of bases not matched to a gene: 9. Germline V gives CDR1 MDHEN, CDR2 SYDVKM. The length of the CDR3 is 16 residues. This chain's CDR3 is CASKKIQGAYTGELFF. In DNA form, the CDR3 reads TGTGCCAGCAAAAAAATACAGGGGGCATACACCGGGGAGCTGTTTTTT.

In this sample, this clonotype turned up a few times. The chain employs TRBV7-2 and TRBJ2-2; D could derive from TRBD1 or TRBD2 (5 bases each). Germline V lookup: CDR1 SGHTA, CDR2 FQGNSA. The CDR3 spans 15 residues. Deletions cut 5 bases from V and 2 bases from J, with 12 bases between. CDR3 protein: CASSQGRTNTGELFF. In DNA form, the CDR3 reads TGTGCCAGCAGCCAGGGACGGACAAACACCGGGGAGCTGTTTTTT.

V and J are TRBV24-1 and TRBJ2-2, with D unresolved. The CDR3 totals 14 residues. The germline gives CDR1 KGHDR, CDR2 SFDVKD. V lost 5 bases to trimming and J lost 7 bases, with 13 bases between them. The CDR3 DNA sequence: TGTGCCACCAGTGGAGATAGGTTAGACGGGGAGCTGTTTTTT. Amino acids: CATSGDRLDGELFF.

The V and J genes are TRBV28 and TRBJ2-2, with D unresolved. In germline, CDR1 is MDHEN, CDR2 SYDVKM. The ends were cut back, 2 bases at V and 6 bases at J, with 16 bases in the middle. The CDR3 consists of 16 residues. CDR3 protein: CASSLQVPYDAGELFF. The CDR3 DNA follows: TGTGCCAGCAGTTTACAGGTCCCTTATGACGCCGGGGAGCTGTTTTTT.

This clonotype was picked up many times. The genes are TRBV11-1 and TRBJ2-3; the D gene is possibly TRBD2 (7 bases). The length of the CDR3 is 15 residues. Trimming pared 5 bases from V and 6 bases from J, leaving 18 bases between. Germline-derived CDR1 and CDR2 are SGHAT and FQDESV (reference sequence). CDR3 in amino acids: CASSHRGGLRDTQYF. DNA of the CDR3: TGTGCCAGCAGCCACCGCGGGGGCCTCCGGGATACGCAGTATTTT. Filled out from reference TRBV11-1 and TRBJ2-3, the complete variable domain reads EAEVAQSPRYKITEKSQAVAFWCDPISGHATLYWYRQILGQGPELLVQFQDESVVDDSQLPKDRFSAERLKGVDSTLKIQPAELGDSAMYLCASSHRGGLRDTQYFGPGTRLTVL.

This clonotype came up a few times. The chain joins TRBV12-3 or TRBV12-4 to TRBJ1-3; TRBD1 is a possible D gene (6 bases). This CDR3 contains 16 residues. Trimming removed 5 bases from V and 1 base from J, with 15 bases in between. As DNA, the CDR3 is TGTGCCAGCAGTCTTACAGGGAGCGGGTCTGGAAACACCATATATTTT. This encodes CASSLTGSGSGNTIYF.